This TCR beta chain was recovered during a study of cytotoxic CD8 clonotypes in ibrutinib-treated CLL. About the research overall: Each sample contained, on average, almost 260,000 productive templates and roughly 96,000 productive rearrangements.

Clones were sequenced by immunoSEQ multiplex PCR, and TCRdb holds only the in-frame ones, with some missing. The sample consists of over 100,000 clones, 75% to 90% of them appearing once. The V gene's germline CDR1 is LNHDA and CDR2 SQIVND (reference sequence). CDR3 length: 13 residues. Trimming took 6 bases from V and 4 from J, leaving 9 bases between them. This chain joins TRBV19 and TRBJ1-4; D is ambiguous. The clonotype originates from a human donor with chronic lymphocytic leukemia. The sample was PBMCs, taken after 24 months of ibrutinib treatment. CDR3 residues: CASRPPINEKLFF. The CDR3 DNA is TGTGCCAGTAGGCCACCAATTAATGAAAAACTGTTTTTT.